This entry describes one TCR beta chain. This sample stems from a study of shared clonotypes between healthy human individuals. This CDR3 is built from 15 residues. The germline V gene encodes CDR1 SEHNR and CDR2 FQNEAQ (reference sequence). V lost 5 bases and J lost 5; bases outside the gene matches: 8. Libraries were prepared by immunoSEQ multiplex PCR; TCRdb keeps only in-frame clonotypes and omits some of them. Among around 350,000 clones, 70% to 75% were seen once, and the ten largest hold roughly a tenth. This chain links TRBV7-9 with TRBJ1-4; 7 bases fit TRBD1. Material for sequencing was memory CD4+ T cells sorted from blood. Subset given: CD45RA-negative fraction. The origin of this receptor is a man aged 30 to 45 in good health. The CDR3 sequence is CASSGRGGPNEKLFF. CDR3 coding DNA: TGTGCCAGCAGCGGCCGAGGGGGCCCCAATGAAAAACTGTTTTTT.